The present T cell receptor beta chain was sequenced within a study of blood T cell repertoires in COVID-19. Study as a whole: Nucleic acid was either cDNA or gDNA, and it came from T cells, B-cell-depleted T cells, or PBMCs.

Produced via immunoSEQ multiplex PCR; TCRdb's table is partial and in-frame only. The sample includes approximately 240,000 clones, around 90% of them seen just once. Germline CDR1 reads SNHLY; CDR2 reads FYNNEI. V lost 8 bases and J 2 bases, leaving 15 bases between the germline ends. There are 14 residues in the CDR3. Sequencing input: peripheral blood. This clonotype was obtained from a young man with COVID-19, enrolled during active disease. The chain uses TRBV2 and TRBJ1-1, with D possibly TRBD1 on 6 matching bases. For the CDR3, the DNA is TGTGCCAGCCGGGAGGGGGAAATCAACACTGAAGCTTTCTTT. It yields the protein CASREGEINTEAFF.